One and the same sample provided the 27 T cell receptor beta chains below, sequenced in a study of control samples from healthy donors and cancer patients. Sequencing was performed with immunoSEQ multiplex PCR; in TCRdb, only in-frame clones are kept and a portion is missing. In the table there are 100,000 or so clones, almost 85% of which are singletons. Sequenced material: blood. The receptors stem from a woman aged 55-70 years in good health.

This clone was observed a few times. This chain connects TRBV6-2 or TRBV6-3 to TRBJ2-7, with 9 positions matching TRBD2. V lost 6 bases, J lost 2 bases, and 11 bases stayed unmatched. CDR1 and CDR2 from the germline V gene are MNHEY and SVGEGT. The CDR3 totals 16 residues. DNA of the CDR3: TGTGCCAGCAGCCCTAGGCCGGCGGGAGGGGCCTACGAGCAGTACTTC. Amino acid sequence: CASSPRPAGGAYEQYF.

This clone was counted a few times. The CDR3 is CASSHIGSGQGPAGELFF. The CDR3 bases are TGTGCCAGCAGCCATATTGGGTCGGGACAGGGGCCAGCCGGGGAGCTGTTTTTT. The rearrangement uses TRBV11-2 and TRBJ2-2; TRBD1 matches 10 bases. In germline, CDR1 is SGHAT, CDR2 FQNNGV. There are 18 residues in the CDR3. J lost 6 bases, V lost 5 bases, and 15 bases had no gene match.

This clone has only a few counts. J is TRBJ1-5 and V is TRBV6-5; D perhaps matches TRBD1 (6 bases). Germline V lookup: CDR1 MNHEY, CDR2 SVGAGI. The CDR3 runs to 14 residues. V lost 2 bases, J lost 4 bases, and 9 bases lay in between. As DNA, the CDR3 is TGTGCCAGCAGTTACGGAAGGGGGAATCAGCCCCAGCATTTT. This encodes CASSYGRGNQPQHF.

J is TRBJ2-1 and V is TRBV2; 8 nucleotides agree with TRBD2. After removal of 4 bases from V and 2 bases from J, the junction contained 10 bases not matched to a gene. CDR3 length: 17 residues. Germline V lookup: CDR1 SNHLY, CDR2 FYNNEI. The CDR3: CASSVPFSGITYNEQFF. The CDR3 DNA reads TGTGCCAGCAGTGTCCCCTTTAGCGGGATTACCTACAATGAGCAGTTCTTC.

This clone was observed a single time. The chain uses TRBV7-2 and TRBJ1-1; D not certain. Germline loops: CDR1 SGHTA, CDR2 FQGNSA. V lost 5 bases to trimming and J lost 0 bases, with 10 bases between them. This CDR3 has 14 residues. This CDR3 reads CASSPTGLNTEAFF. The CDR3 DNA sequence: TGTGCCAGCAGCCCCACGGGGTTGAACACTGAAGCTTTCTTT. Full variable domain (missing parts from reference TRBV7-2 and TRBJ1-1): GAGVSQSPSNKVTEKGKDVELRCDPISGHTALYWYRQSLGQGLEFLIYFQGNSAPDKSGLPSDRFSAERTGGSVSTLTIQRTQQEDSAVYLCASSPTGLNTEAFFGQGTRLTVV.

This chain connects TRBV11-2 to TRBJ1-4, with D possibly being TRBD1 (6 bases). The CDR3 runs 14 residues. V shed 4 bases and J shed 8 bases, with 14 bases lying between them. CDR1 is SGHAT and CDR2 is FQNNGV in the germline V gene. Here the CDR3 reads CASSSGGGGEKLFF. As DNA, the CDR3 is TGTGCCAGCAGCTCGGGAGGGGGGGGCGAAAAACTGTTTTTT.

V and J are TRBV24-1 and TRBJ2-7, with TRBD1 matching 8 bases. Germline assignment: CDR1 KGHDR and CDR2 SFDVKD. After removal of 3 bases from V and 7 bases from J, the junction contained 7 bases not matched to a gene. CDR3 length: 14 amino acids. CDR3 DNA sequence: TGTGCCACCAGTGATGGGGACAGGCTGAATGAGCAGTACTTC. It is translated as CATSDGDRLNEQYF.

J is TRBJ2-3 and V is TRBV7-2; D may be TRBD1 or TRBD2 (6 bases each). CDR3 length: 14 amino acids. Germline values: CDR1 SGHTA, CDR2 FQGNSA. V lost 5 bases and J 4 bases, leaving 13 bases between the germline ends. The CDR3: CASSLQGGPDTQYF. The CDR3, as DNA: TGTGCCAGCAGCCTACAGGGAGGTCCAGATACGCAGTATTTT.

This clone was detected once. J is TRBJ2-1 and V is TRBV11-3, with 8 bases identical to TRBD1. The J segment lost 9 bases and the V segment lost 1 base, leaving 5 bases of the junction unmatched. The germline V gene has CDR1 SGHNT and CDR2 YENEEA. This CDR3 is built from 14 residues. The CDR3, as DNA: TGTGCCAGCAGCTTAGGACAGGGGTCTGGTGAGCAGTTCTTC. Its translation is CASSLGQGSGEQFF.

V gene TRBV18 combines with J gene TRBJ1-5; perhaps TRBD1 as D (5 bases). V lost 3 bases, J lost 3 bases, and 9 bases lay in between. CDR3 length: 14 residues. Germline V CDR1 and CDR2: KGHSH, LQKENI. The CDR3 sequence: CASSPGHINQPQHF. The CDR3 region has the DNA TGTGCCAGCTCACCGGGGCACATCAATCAGCCCCAGCATTTT.

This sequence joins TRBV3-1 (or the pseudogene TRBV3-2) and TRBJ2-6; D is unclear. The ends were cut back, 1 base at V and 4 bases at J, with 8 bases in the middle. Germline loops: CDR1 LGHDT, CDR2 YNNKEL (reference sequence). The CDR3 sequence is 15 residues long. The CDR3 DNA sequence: TGTGCCAGCAGCCAAGGTGATTACGGGGCCAACGTCCTGACTTTC. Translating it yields CASSQGDYGANVLTF.

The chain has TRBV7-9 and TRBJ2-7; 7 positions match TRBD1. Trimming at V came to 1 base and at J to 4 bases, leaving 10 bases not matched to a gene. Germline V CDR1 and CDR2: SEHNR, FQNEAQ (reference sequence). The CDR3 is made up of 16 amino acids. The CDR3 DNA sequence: TGTGCCAGCAGCTTAGATTCACAGGGGAAGCTGTACGAGCAGTACTTC. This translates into CASSLDSQGKLYEQYF.

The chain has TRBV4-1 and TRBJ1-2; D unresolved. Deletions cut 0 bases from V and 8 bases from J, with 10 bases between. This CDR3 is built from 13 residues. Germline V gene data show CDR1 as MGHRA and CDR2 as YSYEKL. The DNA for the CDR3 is TGCGCCAGCAGCCAAGATAGAGTTTACGGCTACACCTTC. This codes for CASSQDRVYGYTF.

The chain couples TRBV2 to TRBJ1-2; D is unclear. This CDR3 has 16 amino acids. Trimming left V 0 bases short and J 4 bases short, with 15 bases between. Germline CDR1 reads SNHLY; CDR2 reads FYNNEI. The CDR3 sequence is CASSEAAARWLYGYTF. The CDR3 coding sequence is TGTGCCAGCAGTGAAGCGGCGGCCCGGTGGCTCTATGGCTACACCTTC.

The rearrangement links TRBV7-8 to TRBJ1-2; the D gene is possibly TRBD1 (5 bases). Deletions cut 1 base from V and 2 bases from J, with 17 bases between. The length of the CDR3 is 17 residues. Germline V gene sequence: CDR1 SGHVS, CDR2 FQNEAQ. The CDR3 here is CASSLDFVSGRNYGYTF. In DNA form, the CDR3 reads TGTGCCAGCAGCTTAGATTTCGTGTCAGGGAGGAACTATGGCTACACCTTC.

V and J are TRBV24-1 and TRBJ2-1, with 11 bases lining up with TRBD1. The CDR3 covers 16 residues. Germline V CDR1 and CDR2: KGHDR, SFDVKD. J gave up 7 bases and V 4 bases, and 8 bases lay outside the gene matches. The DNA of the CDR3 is TGTGCCACCAGTGACATTACAGGACAGGGGGCGAATGAGCAGTTCTTC. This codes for CATSDITGQGANEQFF.

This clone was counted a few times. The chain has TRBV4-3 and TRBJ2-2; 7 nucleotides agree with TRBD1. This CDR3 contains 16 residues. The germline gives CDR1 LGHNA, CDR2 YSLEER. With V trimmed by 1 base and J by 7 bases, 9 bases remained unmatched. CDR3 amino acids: CASSQGAGQVDGELFF. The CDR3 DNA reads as TGCGCCAGCAGCCAAGGCGCTGGACAGGTGGACGGGGAGCTGTTTTTT.

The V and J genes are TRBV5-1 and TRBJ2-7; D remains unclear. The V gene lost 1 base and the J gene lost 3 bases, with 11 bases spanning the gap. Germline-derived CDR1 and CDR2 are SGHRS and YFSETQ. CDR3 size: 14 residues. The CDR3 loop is CASSLHNGDYEQYF. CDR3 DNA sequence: TGCGCCAGCAGCTTGCACAACGGAGACTACGAGCAGTACTTC.

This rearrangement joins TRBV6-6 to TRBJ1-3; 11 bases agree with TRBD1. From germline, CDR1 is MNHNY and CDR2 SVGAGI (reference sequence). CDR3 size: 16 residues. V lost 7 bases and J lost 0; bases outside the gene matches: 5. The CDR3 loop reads CASTLDRGRSGNTIYF. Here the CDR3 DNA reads TGTGCCAGCACCCTGGACAGGGGGCGCTCTGGAAACACCATATATTTT.

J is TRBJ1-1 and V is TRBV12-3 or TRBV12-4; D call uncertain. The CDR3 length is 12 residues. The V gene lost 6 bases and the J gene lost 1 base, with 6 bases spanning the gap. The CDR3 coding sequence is TGTGCCAGCAGGGGTGGGAACACTGAAGCTTTCTTT. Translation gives CASRGGNTEAFF.

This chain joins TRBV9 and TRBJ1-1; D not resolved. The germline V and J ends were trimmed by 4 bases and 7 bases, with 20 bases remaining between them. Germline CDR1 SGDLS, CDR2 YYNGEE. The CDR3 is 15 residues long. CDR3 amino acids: CASSTNPGSPSEAFF. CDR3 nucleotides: TGTGCCAGCAGCACCAACCCGGGATCCCCTAGTGAAGCTTTCTTT.

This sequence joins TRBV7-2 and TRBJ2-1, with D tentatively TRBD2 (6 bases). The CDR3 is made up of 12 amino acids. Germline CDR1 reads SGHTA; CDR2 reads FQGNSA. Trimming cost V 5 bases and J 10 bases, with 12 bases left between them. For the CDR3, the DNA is TGTGCCAGCAGCATACTAGCACAGGAGCAGTTCTTC. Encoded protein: CASSILAQEQFF.

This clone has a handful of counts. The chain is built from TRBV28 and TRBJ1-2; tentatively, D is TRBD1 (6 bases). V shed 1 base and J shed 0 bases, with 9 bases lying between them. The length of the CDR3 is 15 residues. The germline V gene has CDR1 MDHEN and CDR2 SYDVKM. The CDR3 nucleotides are TGTGCCAGCAGTTTATTGGACAGCCCTAACTATGGCTACACCTTC. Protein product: CASSLLDSPNYGYTF.

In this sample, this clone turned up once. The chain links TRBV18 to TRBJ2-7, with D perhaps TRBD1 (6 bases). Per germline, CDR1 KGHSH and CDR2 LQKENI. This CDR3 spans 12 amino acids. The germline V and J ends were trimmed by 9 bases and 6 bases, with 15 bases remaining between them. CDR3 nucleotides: TGTGCCAGTTCGGGACAACCTAGCGAGCAGTACTTC. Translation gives CASSGQPSEQYF.

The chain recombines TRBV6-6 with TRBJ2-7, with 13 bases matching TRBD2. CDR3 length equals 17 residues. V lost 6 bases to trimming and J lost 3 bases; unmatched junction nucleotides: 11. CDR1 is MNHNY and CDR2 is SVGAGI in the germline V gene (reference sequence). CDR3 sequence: CASRRLRTSGSIYEQYF. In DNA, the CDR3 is TGTGCCAGCAGACGACTCCGGACTAGCGGGAGTATCTACGAGCAGTACTTC.

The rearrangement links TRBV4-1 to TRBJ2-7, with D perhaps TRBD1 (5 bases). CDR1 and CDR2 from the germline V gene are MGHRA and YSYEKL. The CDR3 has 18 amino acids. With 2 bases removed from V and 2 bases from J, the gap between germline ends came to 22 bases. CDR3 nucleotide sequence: TGCGCCAGCAGCCAAAGGGGCCCGACGACCGGACGGGCCTACGAGCAGTACTTC. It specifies CASSQRGPTTGRAYEQYF.

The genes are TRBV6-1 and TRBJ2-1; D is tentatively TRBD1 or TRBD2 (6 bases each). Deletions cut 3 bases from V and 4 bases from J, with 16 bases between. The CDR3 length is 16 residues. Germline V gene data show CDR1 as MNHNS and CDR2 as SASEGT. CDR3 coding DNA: TGTGCCAGCAGTGATAACGGGGGCGCTTTATACAATGAGCAGTTCTTC. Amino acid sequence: CASSDNGGALYNEQFF.